These 23 T cell receptor beta chains were sequenced from one sample in a study of T cell clonotyping in hematopoietic cell transplantation. Clones were sequenced by immunoSEQ multiplex PCR, and TCRdb holds only the in-frame ones, with some missing. The sample has approximately 75,000 clones, around 94% seen once; the top ten hold around 1.6%. Sequences were obtained from peripheral blood mononuclear cells. Every receptor here comes from a man in his fifties or sixties in good health. Some clones in this sample may be carry-over from other donors' samples.

The rearrangement joins TRBV7-9 to TRBJ1-6, with TRBD1 matching 9 bases. The CDR3 loop spans 18 amino acids. Germline V lookup: CDR1 SEHNR, CDR2 FQNEAQ (reference sequence). J lost 0 bases, V lost 5 bases, and 8 bases had no gene match. The chain's CDR3 is CASSPGTGQSSYNSPLHF. The CDR3 DNA follows: TGTGCCAGCAGCCCGGGGACAGGGCAGAGCTCCTATAATTCACCCCTCCACTTT.

This clone has just one count. V gene TRBV28 combines with J gene TRBJ1-3; D ambiguous. The ends were cut back, 6 bases at V and 0 bases at J, with 9 bases in the middle. This CDR3 contains 14 residues. Germline V gene lookup returns CDR1 MDHEN and CDR2 SYDVKM. The CDR3 DNA follows: TGTGCCAGCAGCAAACAGAGCTCTGGAAACACCATATATTTT. Its protein product is CASSKQSSGNTIYF. The full variable domain, completed using reference TRBV28 and TRBJ1-3, is DVKVTQSSRYLVKRTGEKVFLECVQDMDHENMFWYRQDPGLGLRLIYFSYDVKMKEKGDIPEGYSVSREKKERFSLILESASTNQTSMYLCASSKQSSGNTIYFGEGSWLTVV.

V gene TRBV19 combines with J gene TRBJ2-2, with TRBD2 matching over 7 bases. The ends lost 8 bases at V and 6 bases at J; junction bases unmatched: 12. Per germline, CDR1 LNHDA and CDR2 SQIVND (reference sequence). The CDR3 covers 15 residues. The CDR3 protein is CASQWGGTSAGELFF. CDR3 DNA: TGTGCCAGTCAATGGGGGGGTACATCGGCCGGGGAGCTGTTTTTT.

The chain has TRBV6-1 and TRBJ1-1; D uncertain. Looked up from germline, CDR1 is MNHNS and CDR2 is SASEGT. The CDR3 is 16 amino acids. V dropped 0 bases and J dropped 2 bases, with 13 bases sitting between them. CDR3 in DNA: TGTGCCAGCAGTGAAGCGCTTGTGGCAGGCAACACTGAAGCTTTCTTT. Its protein product is CASSEALVAGNTEAFF.

V is TRBV6-5 and J is TRBJ1-1, with 8 bases that match TRBD1. The V gene end was trimmed by 6 bases and the J gene end by 1 base; junction bases not matched to a gene: 7. Germline V gene lookup returns CDR1 MNHEY and CDR2 SVGAGI. The CDR3 spans 15 residues. Written as DNA, the CDR3 is TGTGCCAGCAGGCCCGGACAGGGACCGAACACTGAAGCTTTCTTT. This sequence encodes CASRPGQGPNTEAFF.

The chain uses TRBV14 and TRBJ2-5; D is perhaps TRBD1 (6 bases). The germline V gene encodes CDR1 SGHDN and CDR2 FVKESK. The CDR3 has 15 residues. Between the trimmed V and J ends, which lost 1 base and 6 bases, there was a span of 15 bases. The CDR3 is CASSQVGDTRKTQYF. The CDR3 region has the DNA TGTGCCAGCAGCCAAGTAGGGGACACTCGGAAGACCCAGTACTTC. Together with reference TRBV14 and TRBJ2-5, the CDR3 gives the full variable domain: EAGVTQFPSHSVIEKGQTVTLRCDPISGHDNLYWYRRVMGKEIKFLLHFVKESKQDESGMPNNRFLAERTGGTYSTLKVQPAELEDSGVYFCASSQVGDTRKTQYFGPGTRLLVL.

V and J are TRBV6-6 and TRBJ1-3; 7 bases match TRBD1. CDR1 MNHNY and CDR2 SVGAGI come from the germline V gene (reference sequence). Trimming removed 0 bases from V and 2 bases from J; junction bases left unmatched: 1. The CDR3 covers 15 residues. The CDR3, as DNA: TGTGCCAGCAGTTACTCCGACAGGGCTGGAAACACCATATATTTT. It yields the protein CASSYSDRAGNTIYF.

The rearrangement joins TRBV5-4 to TRBJ2-1; 9 bases fit TRBD2. The CDR3 runs to 14 residues. Trimming at V came to 4 bases and at J to 5 bases, leaving 4 bases not matched to a gene. Looked up from germline, CDR1 is SGHNT and CDR2 is YYREEE (reference sequence). The chain's CDR3 is CASSPTSGDNEQFF. For the CDR3, the DNA is TGTGCCAGCAGCCCGACTAGCGGTGACAATGAGCAGTTCTTC.

The V gene is TRBV9, the J gene TRBJ2-3, with TRBD2 as a possible D gene (6 bases). The CDR3 contains 13 residues. The ends were cut back, 4 bases at V and 2 bases at J, with 8 bases in the middle. Germline V gene lookup returns CDR1 SGDLS and CDR2 YYNGEE. The CDR3 is CASSLALTDTQYF. The CDR3 bases are TGTGCCAGCAGCCTAGCGCTCACAGATACGCAGTATTTT.

The chain joins TRBV18 to TRBJ2-7; TRBD1 matches 9 bases. V shed 6 bases, J shed 2 bases, and the junction held 8 bases outside the gene matches. Germline assignment: CDR1 KGHSH and CDR2 LQKENI. The CDR3 covers 15 residues. This chain's CDR3 is CASSAGTGTTYEQYF. The CDR3 bases are TGTGCCAGCTCCGCCGGGACAGGGACAACCTACGAGCAGTACTTC.

The chain links TRBV5-1 to TRBJ2-1; D might be TRBD1 or TRBD2, each matching 6 bases. CDR3 size: 15 residues. The V and J ends lost 0 bases and 6 bases respectively, with 13 bases between them. Germline V CDR1 and CDR2: SGHRS, YFSETQ. The CDR3 DNA reads as TGCGCCAGCAGCTTGGAGGGGGAGGTAGGCAATGAGCAGTTCTTC. It yields the protein CASSLEGEVGNEQFF.

J is TRBJ2-7 and V is TRBV10-3, with 14 bases that match TRBD2. Germline V gives CDR1 ENHRY, CDR2 SYGVKD. V was pared by 7 bases and J by 3 bases, with 2 bases of the junction left unmatched. The CDR3 is 14 residues long. The CDR3 spells CAITGTSGGYEQYF. The CDR3 DNA reads as TGTGCCATCACTGGGACTAGCGGGGGCTACGAGCAGTACTTC.

The genes are TRBV7-9 and TRBJ1-5; D gene unclear. Germline lookup yields CDR1 SEHNR and CDR2 FQNEAQ (reference sequence). Trimming cost V 5 bases and J 7 bases, with 15 bases left between them. CDR3 length: 14 amino acids. The CDR3 is CASSISGADQPQHF. CDR3 coding DNA: TGTGCCAGCAGCATCTCTGGAGCAGACCAGCCCCAGCATTTT.

The chain joins TRBV11-2 to TRBJ1-1, with 9 bases lining up with TRBD1. V shed 2 bases and J 2 bases; nucleotides not matched to a gene: 6. CDR3 size: 16 residues. Germline lookup yields CDR1 SGHAT and CDR2 FQNNGV. CDR3 in DNA: TGTGCCAGCAGCTTACGACCGGGACAGGGAAACACTGAAGCTTTCTTT. Residues: CASSLRPGQGNTEAFF.

V gene TRBV5-1 combines with J gene TRBJ2-7, with D possibly matching TRBD2 (6 bases). Trimming shortened V by 0 bases and J by 1 base, and 14 bases separated the two germline ends. The germline CDR1 and CDR2 sequences are SGHRS and YFSETQ. This CDR3 is built from 16 residues. The CDR3 region is CASSLESGPASYEQYF. The CDR3 DNA reads TGCGCCAGCAGCTTGGAAAGCGGGCCAGCATCCTACGAGCAGTACTTC.

CDR3 bases: TGCGCCAGCAGGGGGGTACTAGCGGGGCGGTCGGATACGCAGTATTTT. It codes for CASRGVLAGRSDTQYF. The chain recombines TRBV4-1 with TRBJ2-3; 10 nucleotides agree with TRBD2. The germline CDR1 and CDR2 sequences are MGHRA and YSYEKL. V was clipped by 6 bases and J by 6 bases; unmatched bases: 12. This CDR3 comprises 16 residues.

The chain carries TRBV11-2 and TRBJ2-7; a possible D gene is TRBD2 (6 bases). The germline V gene encodes CDR1 SGHAT and CDR2 FQNNGV. This CDR3 is 15 amino acids long. V lost 5 bases and J lost 4, with 18 bases in between. As DNA, the CDR3 is TGTGCCAGCAGCCCGGGTCGGGGGAATAGTTACGAGCAGTACTTC. Its protein product is CASSPGRGNSYEQYF.

The chain employs TRBV28 and TRBJ2-3; TRBD2 matches at 7 bases. The germline CDR1 and CDR2 sequences are MDHEN and SYDVKM. The trim removed 6 bases at V and 14 bases at J, leaving 8 bases unmatched. CDR3 length: 11 amino acids. The CDR3: CASRIAGPPYF. The CDR3 region has the DNA TGTGCCAGCAGGATAGCGGGCCCCCCGTATTTT.

The chain carries TRBV11-3 and TRBJ2-7; D remains ambiguous. V lost 0 bases and J 6 bases, leaving 9 bases between the germline ends. This CDR3 contains 13 residues. Germline values: CDR1 SGHNT, CDR2 YENEEA. The CDR3 nucleotides read TGTGCCAGCAGCTTAGATCTGGCGTCCGAGCAGTACTTC. This translates into CASSLDLASEQYF.

This sequence joins TRBV7-2 and TRBJ2-2; D gene ambiguous. This CDR3 region has 12 residues. The germline gives CDR1 SGHTA, CDR2 FQGNSA. Trimming shortened V by 5 bases and J by 13 bases, and 14 bases separated the two germline ends. The DNA of the CDR3 is TGTGCCAGCAGCCTCAGTGGGCGGTGGCTGTTTTTT. Amino acid sequence: CASSLSGRWLFF.

The rearrangement uses TRBV19 and TRBJ2-1; TRBD2 matches 14 bases. The V gene end was trimmed by 6 bases and the J gene end by 4 bases; junction bases not matched to a gene: 5. There are 16 residues in the CDR3. Germline lookup yields CDR1 LNHDA and CDR2 SQIVND (reference sequence). The CDR3 coding sequence is TGTGCCAGTAGGAGAGGACTAGCGGGAGGATACAATGAGCAGTTCTTC. Its protein is CASRRGLAGGYNEQFF.

The V and J genes are TRBV29-1 and TRBJ2-7; possible D gene TRBD1, 6 bases. This CDR3 is built from 13 residues. The V gene lost 1 base and the J gene lost 5 bases, with 12 bases spanning the gap. Germline V gene data show CDR1 as SQVTM and CDR2 as ANQGSEA. The CDR3 DNA reads as TGCAGCGTTGAAGTGGCCAGGGGTCACGAGCAGTACTTC. Its translation: CSVEVARGHEQYF.

The chain combines TRBV5-6 with TRBJ1-2; the D is unclear. V was trimmed by 2 bases and J by 2 bases, leaving 10 bases between them. Looked up from germline, CDR1 is SGHDT and CDR2 is YYEEEE. The CDR3 runs to 14 residues. CDR3 loop: CASSLTGFNYGYTF. DNA for the CDR3: TGTGCCAGCAGCTTAACGGGGTTCAACTATGGCTACACCTTC. Full variable domain (outside the CDR3, taken from reference TRBV5-6 and TRBJ1-2): DAGVTQSPTHLIKTRGQQVTLRCSPKSGHDTVSWYQQALGQGPQFIFQYYEEEERQRGNFPDRFSGHQFPNYSSELNVNALLLGDSALYLCASSLTGFNYGYTFGSGTRLTVV.